The 18 T cell receptor beta chains listed next were all sequenced from one sample in a study of blood T cell repertoires in COVID-19. TCRdb keeps only in-frame clones here, not all; method: immunoSEQ multiplex PCR. The sample shows some 170,000 clones, around 80% of them seen only once. Sequenced material: PBMCs or T cells enriched from blood (not recorded which). The receptors here all came from a woman aged 50 to 65 who had recovered from COVID-19.

The rearrangement uses TRBV5-6 and TRBJ1-6; 7 positions agree with TRBD1. CDR3 length equals 16 residues. Germline V gives CDR1 SGHDT, CDR2 YYEEEE. Losses at the gene ends were 2 bases for V and 7 bases for J; bases not matched to a gene: 9. The CDR3 protein is CASSFAGTADNSPLHF. CDR3 DNA sequence: TGTGCCAGCAGCTTTGCCGGGACAGCAGACAATTCACCCCTCCACTTT.

This sequence joins TRBV30 and TRBJ2-2; 13 bases agree with TRBD2. CDR3 length equals 17 residues. With 0 bases clipped from V and 4 bases from J, the junction kept 5 bases outside the gene matches. Germline V gives CDR1 GTSNPN, CDR2 SVGIG (reference sequence). The CDR3 DNA follows: TGTGCCTGGAGTGTACGAAGGACTAGCGGGAGCACCGGGGAGCTGTTTTTT. Its translation: CAWSVRRTSGSTGELFF.

The V gene is TRBV5-1, the J gene TRBJ2-2, with TRBD1 as a possible D gene (7 bases). The CDR3 has 15 residues. Germline CDR1 reads SGHRS; CDR2 reads YFSETQ. V was shortened by 3 bases and J by 2 bases, with 11 bases between the two germline ends. CDR3 in DNA: TGCGCCAGCAGCTGGCGGGACAGCAACACCGGGGAGCTGTTTTTT. This encodes CASSWRDSNTGELFF. Using reference TRBV5-1 and TRBJ2-2 for the parts outside the CDR3, the full variable domain is KAGVTQTPRYLIKTRGQQVTLSCSPISGHRSVSWYQQTPGQGLQFLFEYFSETQRNKGNFPGRFSGRQFSNSRSEMNVSTLELGDSALYLCASSWRDSNTGELFFGEGSRLTVL.

This rearrangement joins TRBV10-1 to TRBJ2-3; 8 positions match TRBD2. The CDR3 is made up of 18 amino acids. V shed 0 bases and J 2 bases; nucleotides not matched to a gene: 10. Looked up from germline, CDR1 is WNHNN and CDR2 is SYGVQD (reference sequence). CDR3 region: CASSESNLTSGLTDTQYF. CDR3 coding DNA: TGCGCCAGCAGTGAGTCGAACCTAACTAGCGGCCTCACAGATACGCAGTATTTT.

This clone was counted only a few times. This same CDR3 is encoded by further DNA sequences in the sample. The chain couples TRBV5-1 to TRBJ2-1, with 11 nucleotides matching TRBD2. The CDR3 is made up of 16 amino acids. Germline loops: CDR1 SGHRS, CDR2 YFSETQ. V lost 0 bases, J lost 9 bases, and 8 bases stayed unmatched. The CDR3 nucleotides read TGCGCCAGCAGCTTGGGGGGTAGCGGGAGGGCCGGTGAGCAGTTCTTC. It yields the protein CASSLGGSGRAGEQFF.

The chain employs TRBV6-1 and TRBJ1-5, with TRBD1 as a possible D gene (5 bases). V lost 4 bases and J 0 bases, leaving 13 bases between the germline ends. Germline-derived CDR1 and CDR2 are MNHNS and SASEGT. This CDR3 has 16 residues. As DNA, the CDR3 is TGTGCCAGCAGTGCATCCTCGACAGTTAGCAATCAGCCCCAGCATTTT. Amino acid sequence: CASSASSTVSNQPQHF.

Written as DNA, the CDR3 is TGCGCCAGCAGCTTGCGCGCTTCGGGACAGGGGGCTTACGAGCAGTACTTC. Protein: CASSLRASGQGAYEQYF. V usage is TRBV5-1 and J usage is TRBJ2-7; 12 positions agree with TRBD1. The V segment lost 1 base and the J segment 4 bases; nucleotides outside the gene matches: 9. The germline V gene has CDR1 SGHRS and CDR2 YFSETQ. The CDR3 is made up of 17 amino acids. Drawing the rest from reference TRBV5-1 and TRBJ2-7, the complete variable domain is KAGVTQTPRYLIKTRGQQVTLSCSPISGHRSVSWYQQTPGQGLQFLFEYFSETQRNKGNFPGRFSGRQFSNSRSEMNVSTLELGDSALYLCASSLRASGQGAYEQYFGPGTRLTVT.

J is TRBJ2-7 and V is TRBV18; perhaps TRBD1 as D (6 bases). CDR3 length: 15 amino acids. V shed 6 bases and J shed 4 bases, with 19 bases lying between them. CDR1 is KGHSH, CDR2 LQKENI, per germline. The CDR3: CASSQASGDEYEQYF. As DNA, the CDR3 is TGTGCCAGCTCCCAAGCCTCAGGGGACGAGTACGAGCAGTACTTC. The variable domain in full, completed from reference TRBV18 and TRBJ2-7, reads NAGVMQNPRHLVRRRGQEARLRCSPMKGHSHVYWYRQLPEEGLKFMVYLQKENIIDESGMPKERFSAEFPKEGPSILRIQQVVRGDSAAYFCASSQASGDEYEQYFGPGTRLTVT.

The genes are TRBV9 and TRBJ2-1, with TRBD2 identical over 8 bases. The length of the CDR3 is 17 residues. The J segment lost 0 bases and the V segment lost 4 bases, leaving 9 bases of the junction unmatched. CDR1 and CDR2 from the germline V gene are SGDLS and YYNGEE. For the CDR3, the DNA is TGTGCCAGCAGCCCGTACTTAGCGGGGAGCTCCTACAATGAGCAGTTCTTC. Encoded protein: CASSPYLAGSSYNEQFF.

This chain uses TRBV7-3 with TRBJ2-2; 8 nucleotides line up with TRBD2. CDR1 and CDR2 from the germline V gene are SGHTA and FQGTGA. Trimming removed 5 bases from V and 5 bases from J; junction bases left unmatched: 25. CDR3 length: 21 amino acids. The CDR3 DNA reads as TGTGCCAGCAGCCCCCTGGGCCCCCAAATAACTAGCGGAGAGGGGACCGGGGAGCTGTTTTTT. Amino acids: CASSPLGPQITSGEGTGELFF.

The V and J genes are TRBV30 and TRBJ1-5; 8 positions match TRBD1. CDR1 is GTSNPN, CDR2 SVGIG, per germline (reference sequence). This CDR3 has 18 residues. The V gene end was trimmed by 5 bases and the J gene end by 5 bases; junction bases not matched to a gene: 20. The CDR3: CAWSQSGTGPWGYQPQHF. The CDR3 nucleotides read TGTGCCTGGTCCCAGTCAGGGACAGGTCCATGGGGTTATCAGCCCCAGCATTTT.

This chain uses TRBV7-2 with TRBJ2-5; a weak D match, TRBD1 (5 bases). V lost 1 base and J lost 1, with 16 bases in between. In germline, CDR1 is SGHTA, CDR2 FQGNSA. This CDR3 has 17 residues. Written as DNA, the CDR3 is TGTGCCAGCAGCTTAGTTTCCCAGGGTTTACCCCAAGAGACCCAGTACTTC. The encoded protein is CASSLVSQGLPQETQYF.

Worth noting for this clone: Other DNA sequences in this sample translate to the same CDR3. The rearrangement links TRBV7-9 to TRBJ1-5; no definite D call. Per germline, CDR1 SEHNR and CDR2 FQNEAQ (reference sequence). The CDR3 contains 13 residues. Trimming took 1 base from V and 5 from J, leaving 6 bases between them. The CDR3, as DNA: TGTGCCAGCAGCTTAGGGCAGGATCAGCCCCAGCATTTT. This gives the protein CASSLGQDQPQHF.

V is TRBV27 and J is TRBJ1-4; the D is unclear. The CDR3 covers 13 residues. Germline V gene lookup returns CDR1 MNHEY and CDR2 SMNVEV (reference sequence). The germline V and J ends were trimmed by 7 bases and 10 bases, with 16 bases remaining between them. For the CDR3, the DNA is TGTGCCAGCACAGGCTCTCAACTGGGAAAACTGTTTTTT. This encodes CASTGSQLGKLFF.

This clone was detected only once. The J gene is TRBJ2-1, the V gene TRBV5-8; 7 nucleotides line up with TRBD1. With 3 bases clipped from V and 15 bases from J, the junction kept 6 bases outside the gene matches. CDR3 size: 11 residues. Germline CDR1 and CDR2: SGHTS and YDEGEE. As DNA, the CDR3 is TGTGCCAGCAGCTCGACGGGACAGAGGTTCTTC. Translating gives CASSSTGQRFF.

The chain uses TRBV18 and TRBJ1-5; TRBD1 agrees at 10 bases. Trimming removed 1 base from V and 0 bases from J; junction bases left unmatched: 3. CDR3 size: 17 residues. Germline V lookup: CDR1 KGHSH, CDR2 LQKENI. This chain's CDR3 is CASSPRGQGNSNQPQHF. The CDR3 nucleotides are TGTGCCAGCTCACCACGGGGACAGGGGAATAGCAATCAGCCCCAGCATTTT.

This CDR3 is CASSIDPTSGRPLYNEQFF. CDR3 nucleotide sequence: TGTGCCAGTAGTATTGACCCGACTAGCGGGAGACCCCTCTACAATGAGCAGTTCTTC. This chain uses TRBV19 with TRBJ2-1, with 12 bases matching TRBD2. Germline CDR1 is LNHDA and CDR2 is SQIVND (reference sequence). The CDR3 covers 19 residues. After removal of 3 bases from V and 3 bases from J, the junction contained 12 bases not matched to a gene.

This clone has a single count. CDR3 nucleotide sequence: TGTGCCACCAGTGATGGGGACTCGTATGCCCCCAATGAGCAGTTCTTC. Translation: CATSDGDSYAPNEQFF. The chain links TRBV24-1 to TRBJ2-1; D possibly corresponds to TRBD2 (6 bases). The V gene's germline CDR1 is KGHDR and CDR2 SFDVKD. Trimming pared 3 bases from V and 6 bases from J, leaving 17 bases between. This CDR3 has 16 residues.